The clone carrying this T cell receptor (beta chain) was counted at least ten times. CDR3 size: 13 residues. V shed 5 bases and J 3 bases; nucleotides not matched to a gene: 4. Germline V gene sequence: CDR1 SGHTA, CDR2 FQGTGA. The data derive from a study of regulatory T cells in long-lasting Graves disease. Researchers made TCR beta libraries by using iRepertoire HTBI primers and running Arm-PCR on CDR3 regions. TCRdb fed the multiplex PCR reads into MiXCR, producing one record per CDR3 protein. This sample has about 460,000 distinct CDR3 sequences, with approximately 14% found just once. Noted time point: newly diagnosed GD, antithyroid drugs for less than 3 months. There was RNA extracted from PBMCs, and the TCR library was made from it. These same data were also listed under a study on T cells in Graves' hyperthyroidism and ophthalmopathy. That work adds: Using the HTBI primer set, a first-round RT-PCR was run on the TCR CDR3. In validation, the model predicted ophthalmopathy. These predictions came a median about 6 months before onset.

The material was peripheral blood mononuclear cells (PBMCs), obtained at new diagnosis, from a patient treated with antithyroid drugs. The TCR sequence derives from a woman between 45 and 60 years old with Graves disease. This chain connects TRBV7-3 to TRBJ2-7; 7 bases are shared with TRBD1. CDR3 nucleotides: TGTGCCAGCAGCGAGGGACAGTTCTACGAGCAGTACTTC. It yields the protein CASSEGQFYEQYF.